This T cell receptor (beta chain) was captured by sequencing in a study of blood T cell repertoires in COVID-19. Turning to the study itself: Both acute and convalescent COVID-19 samples were obtained from the United States, Italy and Spain. T cells, B-cell-depleted T cells, or PBMCs supplied cDNA or gDNA.

Per the original methods: Quantification of nucleated cells was approximated via reference gene primer amplification. TCRdb keeps only in-frame clones here, not all; method: immunoSEQ multiplex PCR. V, J and clone size derive from that table, while D and trimming were established from the DNA sequence. The profile shows approximately 60,000 clones, approximately 85% of them singletons. V was cut by 4 bases and J by 0 bases, with 10 bases left in between. The CDR3 has 14 residues. The germline V gene encodes CDR1 GTSNPN and CDR2 SVGIG (reference sequence). This clone was seen just once. This receptor was identified in a human donor in a cohort sampled during active COVID-19. J is TRBJ1-3 and V is TRBV30; the D gene is possibly TRBD1 (6 bases). Material: peripheral blood. The CDR3 here is CAWTPGASGNTIYF. CDR3 in DNA: TGTGCCTGGACCCCAGGGGCCTCTGGAAACACCATATATTTT.